The sequence of this TCR beta chain was determined in a study of blood T cell repertoires in COVID-19. Study background: COVID-19 samples from acute and convalescent phases originated in the United States, Italy and Spain.

Note on this clone: This sample also contains other DNA sequences that code for the same CDR3.

Individuals aged 18 to 89 years were recruited from around 22 US areas. Symptom resolution, clearance, or two negative PCRs marked donors in Cohort 3 as recovered. Method: immunoSEQ multiplex PCR; TCRdb's copy keeps in-frame clones and lacks some. The sample has some 460,000 clones; approximately 86% are singletons. Input material: PBMCs or T cells enriched from blood (not recorded which). This receptor was identified in a woman aged 18 to 35 who had recovered from COVID-19.

The DNA of the CDR3 is TGTGCCAGCAGCCTCCGCGGCACTGAAGCTTTCTTT. It yields the protein CASSLRGTEAFF. The chain links TRBV3-1 (or the pseudogene TRBV3-2) to TRBJ1-1; D gene unclear. V lost 4 bases, J lost 4 bases, and 7 bases lay in between. The CDR3 consists of 12 residues. The germline V gene encodes CDR1 LGHDT and CDR2 YNNKEL (reference sequence).